Presented here are 26 T cell receptor beta chains from one specimen sequenced in a study of cytomegalovirus exposure and HLA in healthy donors. The PCR used 60 Vbeta and 13 Jbeta primers. Sequenced by immunoSEQ multiplex PCR; TCRdb stores in-frame clones only, minus some. The sample includes under 300,000 clones, 80% to 95% of them seen just once. The sequenced sample consisted of PBMCs. The receptor source for this set is a girl aged 2 to 9 in good health and CMV-seronegative.

This clone has only one observation. The J gene is TRBJ1-1, the V gene TRBV2, with D possibly matching TRBD1 (6 bases). Germline V gene sequence: CDR1 SNHLY, CDR2 FYNNEI. The V and J ends lost 5 bases and 0 bases respectively, with 7 bases between them. CDR3 length equals 13 residues. CDR3 protein: CASSRTVNTEAFF. In nucleotides, the CDR3 is TGTGCCAGCAGTCGGACAGTGAACACTGAAGCTTTCTTT.

The J gene is TRBJ1-1, the V gene TRBV7-9; D not resolved. The CDR3 consists of 15 residues. V was shortened by 1 base and J by 0 bases, with 9 bases between the two germline ends. In germline, CDR1 is SEHNR, CDR2 FQNEAQ (reference sequence). CDR3 DNA sequence: TGTGCCAGCAGCTTAGGTTCTACTATGAACACTGAAGCTTTCTTT. Its protein product is CASSLGSTMNTEAFF. The whole variable domain, filled in from reference TRBV7-9 and TRBJ1-1, reads DTGVSQNPRHKITKRGQNVTFRCDPISEHNRLYWYRQTLGQGPEFLTYFQNEAQLEKSRLLSDRFSAERPKGSFSTLEIQRTEQGDSAMYLCASSLGSTMNTEAFFGQGTRLTVV.

This clone appeared a single time. The V gene is TRBV4-1, the J gene TRBJ2-5; possibly TRBD2 for D (6 bases). The CDR3 is 16 residues long. V was pared by 1 base and J by 1 base, with 13 bases between. Germline CDR1 is MGHRA and CDR2 is YSYEKL. CDR3 nucleotides: TGCGCCAGCAGCCAAGTCGGCCAGGGACTCCAAGAGACCCAGTACTTC. Its translation: CASSQVGQGLQETQYF.

The chain couples TRBV11-3 to TRBJ2-2, with D perhaps TRBD1 (6 bases). The germline CDR1 and CDR2 sequences are SGHNT and YENEEA. V lost 6 bases to trimming and J lost 4 bases, with 18 bases between them. The CDR3 is 16 residues long. The CDR3 DNA reads TGTGCCAGCAGTCAGCGATCACAGGGACGCACCGGGGAGCTGTTTTTT. Its protein is CASSQRSQGRTGELFF.

The CDR3 nucleotides read TGCGCCAGCAGCCAAAACGGGAAAGGAAAAAACATTCAGTACTTC. Its protein is CASSQNGKGKNIQYF. The chain uses TRBV4-1 and TRBJ2-4, with D perhaps TRBD2 (5 bases). V was shortened by 2 bases and J by 4 bases, with 12 bases between the two germline ends. This CDR3 region has 15 residues. Germline V gene sequence: CDR1 MGHRA, CDR2 YSYEKL.

The gene calls are TRBV20-1 and TRBJ1-1; D gene unclear. The germline V gene has CDR1 DFQATT and CDR2 SNEGSKA (reference sequence). V lost 2 bases and J lost 6, with 7 bases in between. This CDR3 region has 11 residues. The CDR3 DNA is TGCAGTGCTAGACTGGGCCCTGAAGCTTTCTTT. This sequence encodes CSARLGPEAFF.

This rearrangement joins TRBV2 to TRBJ1-2; possibly TRBD1 for D (6 bases). The CDR3 runs to 15 residues. Trimming took off 6 bases at V and 4 bases at J, with 18 bases between the two ends. Germline loops: CDR1 SNHLY, CDR2 FYNNEI. The DNA for the CDR3 is TGTGCCAGCAGGAAAAACACCGGGACATCCTATGGCTACACCTTC. Protein: CASRKNTGTSYGYTF.

V gene TRBV7-2 combines with J gene TRBJ2-7, with 11 bases aligning to TRBD2. This CDR3 is 18 amino acids long. With 1 base clipped from V and 4 bases from J, the junction kept 12 bases outside the gene matches. The V gene's germline CDR1 is SGHTA and CDR2 FQGNSA. The CDR3 DNA reads TGTGCCAGCAGCTTAGACTCCATTACTAGCGGGAGAGGATACGAGCAGTACTTC. Its translation: CASSLDSITSGRGYEQYF.

The V call is TRBV6-4, the J call TRBJ2-7, with D perhaps TRBD2 (5 bases). Looked up from germline, CDR1 is MRHNA and CDR2 is SNTAGT. This CDR3 contains 13 residues. With 4 bases removed from V and 5 bases from J, the gap between germline ends came to 12 bases. CDR3 loop: CASSVAHGDEQYF. In DNA, the CDR3 is TGTGCCAGCAGTGTGGCCCACGGGGACGAGCAGTACTTC.

This clone is a singleton in its sample. V and J are TRBV2 and TRBJ2-3; 7 positions match TRBD1. The CDR3 is made up of 18 amino acids. Germline-derived CDR1 and CDR2 are SNHLY and FYNNEI. J was trimmed by 5 bases and V by 8 bases; bases with no gene match: 22. CDR3 nucleotides: TGTGCCAGCGCTTCAGGGGGTGTCCGGAGAACGGCCGGAGATACGCAGTATTTT. It specifies CASASGGVRRTAGDTQYF. The full variable domain, its missing parts supplied by reference TRBV2 and TRBJ2-3, is EPEVTQTPSHQVTQMGQEVILRCVPISNHLYFYWYRQILGQKVEFLVSFYNNEISEKSEIFDDQFSVERPDGSNFTLKIRSTKLEDSAMYFCASASGGVRRTAGDTQYFGPGTRLTVL.

In DNA form, the CDR3 reads TGTGCCAGCAGTTTAGCACGACTAGCGGGAGGGAACACCGGGGAGCTGTTTTTT. Amino acid sequence: CASSLARLAGGNTGELFF. The J gene is TRBJ2-2, the V gene TRBV27; 13 bases agree with TRBD2. CDR1 and CDR2 (germline): MNHEY, SMNVEV (reference sequence). The CDR3 loop spans 18 amino acids. J gave up 1 base and V 2 bases, and 4 bases lay outside the gene matches.

The rearrangement links TRBV4-2 to TRBJ2-3; 9 nucleotides line up with TRBD2. The germline CDR1 and CDR2 sequences are LGHNA and YNFKEQ. V was clipped by 0 bases and J by 4 bases; unmatched bases: 5. The CDR3 is 16 residues long. CDR3 DNA: TGTGCCAGCAGCCAAGATTTCGCGGGGGGGTCAGATACGCAGTATTTT. It specifies CASSQDFAGGSDTQYF.

J is TRBJ2-1 and V is TRBV5-1; 9 bases are a match to TRBD2. Germline V gene lookup returns CDR1 SGHRS and CDR2 YFSETQ. Germline trimming cut 0 bases from V and 3 bases from J; bases unmatched to any gene: 7. The CDR3 has 17 amino acids. The CDR3 is CASSLAIASGNYNEQFF. The CDR3, as DNA: TGCGCCAGCAGCTTGGCCATTGCTAGCGGGAACTACAATGAGCAGTTCTTC.

This chain joins TRBV28 and TRBJ2-7; possibly TRBD2 for D (6 bases). Germline CDR1 MDHEN, CDR2 SYDVKM. Trimming took off 4 bases at V and 3 bases at J, with 13 bases between the two ends. CDR3 length: 14 residues. Here the CDR3 reads CASSSPGLNYEQYF. CDR3 DNA sequence: TGTGCCAGCAGTTCACCGGGACTCAACTACGAGCAGTACTTC.

As for this clone: The sample holds other DNA sequences that translate to the same CDR3. This chain joins TRBV9 and TRBJ1-5, with D hard to call. Germline V lookup: CDR1 SGDLS, CDR2 YYNGEE. Trimming removed 0 bases at V and 4 bases at J, with 8 bases between. This CDR3 comprises 14 residues. The CDR3 is CASSVGTGNQPQHF. In nucleotides, the CDR3 is TGTGCCAGCAGCGTAGGGACGGGGAATCAGCCCCAGCATTTT.

The chain is built from TRBV5-5 and TRBJ1-1, with 9 bases that match TRBD1. This CDR3 has 14 amino acids. CDR1 and CDR2 from the germline V gene are SGHKS and YYEKEE (reference sequence). J lost 1 base, V lost 3 bases, and 1 base had no gene match. CDR3 sequence (DNA): TGTGCCAGCAGCTCGACAGGGGGGAACACTGAAGCTTTCTTT. It yields the protein CASSSTGGNTEAFF.

The V call is TRBV10-3, the J call TRBJ1-2; no clear D gene. Trimming shortened V by 3 bases and J by 3 bases, and 8 bases separated the two germline ends. Germline V gene sequence: CDR1 ENHRY, CDR2 SYGVKD. This CDR3 has 13 residues. CDR3 in amino acids: CAISDAVDYGYTF. CDR3 nucleotide sequence: TGTGCCATCAGTGACGCAGTGGACTATGGCTACACCTTC.

This chain links TRBV18 with TRBJ1-2, with 7 bases identical to TRBD1. The CDR3 extends over 15 amino acids. Germline loops: CDR1 KGHSH, CDR2 LQKENI. The trim removed 2 bases at V and 2 bases at J, leaving 5 bases unmatched. The CDR3 DNA is TGTGCCAGCTCACCAATCCCCAGGGGGAACTATGGCTACACCTTC. It specifies CASSPIPRGNYGYTF. The full variable domain, completed using reference TRBV18 and TRBJ1-2, is NAGVMQNPRHLVRRRGQEARLRCSPMKGHSHVYWYRQLPEEGLKFMVYLQKENIIDESGMPKERFSAEFPKEGPSILRIQQVVRGDSAAYFCASSPIPRGNYGYTFGSGTRLTVV.

As to this clone: The CDR3 does not end in the conserved phenylalanine or tryptophan, so this is likely a read error. J is TRBJ2-7 and V is TRBV5-6, with 9 bases that match TRBD2. The V gene's germline CDR1 is SGHDT and CDR2 YYEEEE. V gave up 0 bases and J gave up 6 bases; unmatched junction bases: 7. The CDR3 length is 15 residues. The CDR3 is CASSLVSSGSSEQYL. For the CDR3, the DNA is TGTGCCAGCAGCTTGGTCAGTAGCGGGAGTAGCGAGCAGTACCTC.

Only one count was recorded for this clone. The CDR3 nucleotides read TGTGCCTGGAGTCGCGCCAGGGGGAGGTACGAGCAGTACTTC. Its protein is CAWSRARGRYEQYF. The chain carries TRBV30 and TRBJ2-7; D is perhaps TRBD1 (7 bases). The CDR3 loop spans 14 amino acids. Between the trimmed V and J ends, which lost 2 bases and 4 bases, there was a span of 15 bases. In germline, CDR1 is GTSNPN, CDR2 SVGIG (reference sequence).

The chain uses TRBV6-1 and TRBJ2-3; a possible D gene is TRBD2 (6 bases). In germline, CDR1 is MNHNS, CDR2 SASEGT. The ends were cut back, 6 bases at V and 6 bases at J, with 13 bases in the middle. The CDR3 is 13 residues long. The DNA of the CDR3 is TGTGCCAGCAGACCTGGGACTTCCGATACGCAGTATTTT. Translation: CASRPGTSDTQYF.

This sequence joins TRBV5-1 and TRBJ2-3; TRBD2 might be the D (5 bases). V shed 1 base and J shed 2 bases, with 11 bases lying between them. Germline V lookup: CDR1 SGHRS, CDR2 YFSETQ. The CDR3 sequence is 15 residues long. The CDR3: CASSLRGSNTDTQYF. CDR3 coding DNA: TGCGCCAGCAGCTTGAGAGGGAGCAACACAGATACGCAGTATTTT.

This clone was seen just once. The CDR3 bases are TGTGCCAGCATTACTAGCGGACGCTCCTACGAGCAGTACTTC. This gives the protein CASITSGRSYEQYF. This chain joins TRBV5-6 and TRBJ2-5, with 8 bases fitting TRBD2. The J call could be wrong; TRBJ2-7 is a better fit for the DNA end. CDR3 length equals 14 residues. The germline CDR1 and CDR2 sequences are SGHDT and YYEEEE.

The chain links TRBV15 to TRBJ2-5, with TRBD1 as a possible D gene (6 bases). V was pared by 5 bases and J by 5 bases, with 15 bases between. Germline CDR1 reads LNHNV; CDR2 reads YYDKDF (reference sequence). This CDR3 contains 14 residues. As DNA, the CDR3 is TGTGCCACCAGCGAGGAGAGGGGGTTGGAGACCCAGTACTTC. Amino acid sequence: CATSEERGLETQYF.

This clone was recorded once. This CDR3 is CASSTASGGANEQFF. The CDR3 region has the DNA TGTGCCAGCAGCACAGCTAGCGGGGGGGCGAATGAGCAGTTCTTC. V and J are TRBV9 and TRBJ2-1, with 12 bases that match TRBD2. The CDR3 totals 15 residues. The ends lost 4 bases at V and 7 bases at J; junction bases unmatched: 6. Looked up from germline, CDR1 is SGDLS and CDR2 is YYNGEE.

The rearrangement uses TRBV5-1 and TRBJ2-2; TRBD2 matches 11 bases. Germline assignment: CDR1 SGHRS and CDR2 YFSETQ. This CDR3 region has 16 residues. With 0 bases clipped from V and 7 bases from J, the junction kept 5 bases outside the gene matches. This CDR3 is CASSLELAGAVGELFF. The CDR3 bases are TGCGCCAGCAGCTTGGAACTAGCGGGAGCGGTCGGGGAGCTGTTTTTT.